The 9 T cell receptor beta chains below were found in one sample sequenced in a study of cytomegalovirus exposure and HLA in healthy donors (dated by TCRdb to 2017 to 2019). Library preparation was by the immunoSEQ multiplex PCR assay. A mixture of 60 forward primers for TCR Vbeta segments and 13 reverse primers for TCR Jbeta segments was used in the multiplex PCR. What TCRdb holds here is the immuneACCESS table cut down to in-frame rearrangements. Part of the clones is not present; checked against another copy, under half of the missing clones reflect an unresolved V gene, and the others are unexplained. The sample records 150,000 to 200,000 clones, over 75% of which are singletons. About 0.91% of the sample lies in the top ten. The sample taken for sequencing was PBMCs. Receptors originate from a woman between 45 and 65 years old in good health and CMV-seropositive.

The rearrangement uses TRBV9 and TRBJ1-4, with D possibly TRBD1 on 5 matching bases. The CDR3 has 16 amino acids. The V gene lost 3 bases and the J gene lost 0 bases, with 12 bases spanning the gap. Germline CDR1 SGDLS, CDR2 YYNGEE. Here the CDR3 reads CASSAGGGSTNEKLFF. CDR3 nucleotides: TGTGCCAGCAGCGCCGGGGGGGGGTCAACTAATGAAAAACTGTTTTTT.

The gene calls are TRBV21-1 and TRBJ2-7; the table gives TRBD1 as D, unverified against the DNA. TRBV21-1 is shown as a pseudogene. The CDR3 totals 14 residues. The CDR3 loop reads CASSKGDRSYEQYF. CDR3 DNA sequence: TGTGCCAGCAGCAAAGGCGACAGGTCCTACGAGCAGTACTTC.

The chain carries TRBV27 and TRBJ1-1; D perhaps matches TRBD1 (6 bases). The CDR3 has 16 amino acids. Germline CDR1 reads MNHEY; CDR2 reads SMNVEV (reference sequence). Between the trimmed V and J ends, which lost 4 bases and 0 bases, there was a span of 15 bases. CDR3 DNA: TGTGCCAGCAGTTCCCTCCGGACAGTAATGAACACTGAAGCTTTCTTT. It specifies CASSSLRTVMNTEAFF.

The chain is built from TRBV9 and TRBJ2-7; TRBD1 agrees at 7 bases. CDR1 SGDLS and CDR2 YYNGEE come from the germline V gene. V lost 4 bases to trimming and J lost 3 bases; unmatched junction nucleotides: 10. The CDR3 runs 15 residues. This chain's CDR3 is CASSSERTGYYEQYF. In DNA form, the CDR3 reads TGTGCCAGCAGCTCAGAGCGGACAGGATACTACGAGCAGTACTTC.

The chain carries TRBV28 and TRBJ1-5; D is ambiguous. The germline V gene has CDR1 MDHEN and CDR2 SYDVKM. The germline V and J ends were trimmed by 5 bases and 6 bases, with 11 bases remaining between them. This CDR3 spans 13 amino acids. The DNA for the CDR3 is TGTGCCAGCAGTCTCCCGGGTGGTCAGCCCCAGCATTTT. The encoded protein is CASSLPGGQPQHF.

This chain joins TRBV7-9 and TRBJ2-3; 7 bases fit TRBD1. CDR3 size: 16 residues. J lost 0 bases, V lost 1 base, and 4 bases had no gene match. Per germline, CDR1 SEHNR and CDR2 FQNEAQ (reference sequence). The CDR3 protein is CASSLGSTGSTDTQYF. CDR3 nucleotides: TGTGCCAGCAGCTTAGGGTCGACAGGGAGCACAGATACGCAGTATTTT.

The chain is built from TRBV7-2 and TRBJ2-1, with a weak D call TRBD2 (5 bases). Looked up from germline, CDR1 is SGHTA and CDR2 is FQGNSA. The CDR3 runs to 15 residues. V was pared by 3 bases and J by 4 bases, with 13 bases between. Written as DNA, the CDR3 is TGTGCCAGCAGCTTCTATCCACTAGTATACAATGAGCAGTTCTTC. This sequence encodes CASSFYPLVYNEQFF. Full variable domain (rest looked up from reference TRBV7-2 and TRBJ2-1): GAGVSQSPSNKVTEKGKDVELRCDPISGHTALYWYRQSLGQGLEFLIYFQGNSAPDKSGLPSDRFSAERTGGSVSTLTIQRTQQEDSAVYLCASSFYPLVYNEQFFGPGTRLTVL.

The DNA for the CDR3 is TGCGCCAGCAGCGAGGTACAGGGGAGTAATTCACCCCTCCACTTT. As protein: CASSEVQGSNSPLHF. This rearrangement joins TRBV5-1 to TRBJ1-6, with 7 positions matching TRBD1. With V trimmed by 4 bases and J by 6 bases, 7 bases remained unmatched. The germline CDR1 and CDR2 sequences are SGHRS and YFSETQ. CDR3 length: 15 residues.

This chain connects TRBV5-1 to TRBJ1-2; D is possibly TRBD1 (5 bases). CDR3 length: 16 amino acids. In germline, CDR1 is SGHRS, CDR2 YFSETQ. Trimming stripped 4 bases from V and 3 bases from J, with 19 bases between. The CDR3, as DNA: TGCGCCAGCAGCCCCTCCGACGTAGACAGATACTATGGCTACACCTTC. This encodes CASSPSDVDRYYGYTF. Together with reference TRBV5-1 and TRBJ1-2, the CDR3 gives the full variable domain: KAGVTQTPRYLIKTRGQQVTLSCSPISGHRSVSWYQQTPGQGLQFLFEYFSETQRNKGNFPGRFSGRQFSNSRSEMNVSTLELGDSALYLCASSPSDVDRYYGYTFGSGTRLTVV.